These 30 T cell receptor beta chains were all obtained from the same sample, sequenced in a study of T cell clonality in common variable immunodeficiency. The data were produced by immunoSEQ multiplex PCR, yet TCRdb's version contains in-frame clones alone and is incomplete. Captured here are about 52,000 clones, none seen once; the top ten comprise around 1.8%. The sequencing sample was made of peripheral blood mononuclear cells. These receptors were obtained from a person aged 18 to 75 in good health.

This clone appeared many times. The junction departs from germline at one end; a sequencing error may be responsible. The read comes to an end 3 residues before the CDR3 does, leaving the germline J gene to fill in the end. The chain employs TRBV4-2 and TRBJ1-3; the D is unclear. The germline V gene has CDR1 LGHNA and CDR2 YNFKEQ. The CDR3 loop spans 14 amino acids. The CDR3 loop is CASSQHSSGNTIYF. The CDR3 bases that were read are TGCGCCAGCAGCCAACACAGCTCTGGAAACACC.

This clone has at least ten counts. Coverage ceases 3 residues before the CDR3 finishes, and the germline J gene fills in the end. This rearrangement joins TRBV7-2 to TRBJ1-2, with 9 bases identical to TRBD1. Germline V gene lookup returns CDR1 SGHTA and CDR2 FQGNSA. The CDR3 contains 15 residues. The V and J ends lost 5 bases and 3 bases, in that order; junction bases with no gene match: 7. Partial CDR3 DNA: TGTGCCAGCAGCACCCGACAGGGGGAGGACTATGGC. Its protein product is CASSTRQGEDYG. The CDR3 as a whole reads CASSTRQGEDYGYTF. Full variable domain (rest looked up from reference TRBV7-2 and TRBJ1-2): GAGVSQSPSNKVTEKGKDVELRCDPISGHTALYWYRQSLGQGLEFLIYFQGNSAPDKSGLPSDRFSAERTGGSVSTLTIQRTQQEDSAVYLCASSTRQGEDYGYTFGSGTRLTVV.

This clone was observed at least ten times. The read is 3 residues too short to cover the CDR3 end, so that end is filled in from the germline J gene. This rearrangement joins TRBV18 to TRBJ2-1, with TRBD2 matching 7 bases. Germline lookup yields CDR1 KGHSH and CDR2 LQKENI. The CDR3 sequence is 14 residues long. The V segment lost 5 bases and the J segment 3 bases; nucleotides outside the gene matches: 4. The sequenced part of the CDR3 DNA is TGTGCCAGCTCAGCCCGGACTAGCTACAATGAG. This gives the protein CASSARTSYNE. The complete CDR3 reads CASSARTSYNEQFF.

This clone was seen at least ten times. The DNA read from the CDR3 is TGTGCCAGTACCCCAGGGGGGTTAGCCAAAAACATT. It specifies CASTPGGLAKNI. In full, the CDR3 is CASTPGGLAKNIQYF. This rearrangement joins TRBV19 to TRBJ2-4; weak D call: TRBD1 (7 bases). The read ends 3 residues early relative to the CDR3; the germline J gene fills the gap. Trimming shortened V by 7 bases and J by 0 bases, and 13 bases separated the two germline ends. CDR1 is LNHDA, CDR2 SQIVND, per germline (reference sequence). This CDR3 has 15 residues. The complete variable domain, with remaining parts taken from reference TRBV19 and TRBJ2-4, reads DGGITQSPKYLFRKEGQNVTLSCEQNLNHDAMYWYRQDPGQGLRLIYYSQIVNDFQKGDIAEGYSVSREKKESFPLTVTSAQKNPTAFYLCASTPGGLAKNIQYFGAGTRLSVL.

This clone has ten or more counts. Sequencing ends 3 residues short of the CDR3 end; the germline J gene provides the rest. The chain carries TRBV19 and TRBJ1-5, with D possibly being TRBD1 (6 bases). Germline loops: CDR1 LNHDA, CDR2 SQIVND (reference sequence). The germline V and J ends were trimmed by 2 bases and 3 bases, with 11 bases remaining between them. The CDR3 length is 15 residues. The CDR3 reads CASSIITGNNQPQHF. Partial CDR3 DNA: TGTGCCAGTAGTATAATCACAGGGAACAATCAGCCC. The full variable domain, in which reference TRBV19 and TRBJ1-5 provide the parts outside the CDR3, is DGGITQSPKYLFRKEGQNVTLSCEQNLNHDAMYWYRQDPGQGLRLIYYSQIVNDFQKGDIAEGYSVSREKKESFPLTVTSAQKNPTAFYLCASSIITGNNQPQHFGDGTRLSIL.

This clone was found a few times. The CDR3 end lies 3 residues beyond the end of the read and is filled in from the germline J gene. V gene TRBV20-1 combines with J gene TRBJ2-3; the D gene is possibly TRBD1 (6 bases). CDR3 size: 16 residues. Looked up from germline, CDR1 is DFQATT and CDR2 is SNEGSKA (reference sequence). This CDR3 is CSARSPIQGSNQPQYF. Incomplete CDR3 DNA: TGCAGTGCTAGATCCCCTATACAGGGAAGCAATCAGCCG.

Concerning this clone itself: The read ends 3 residues early relative to the CDR3; the germline J gene fills the gap. The chain employs TRBV6-2 or TRBV6-3 and TRBJ2-3; TRBD2 is a possible D gene (6 bases). This CDR3 is 16 amino acids long. Trimming left V 6 bases short and J 2 bases short, with 18 bases between. Germline V lookup: CDR1 MNHEY, CDR2 SVGEGT. The CDR3 is CASRRGVATSTDTQYF. The DNA read from the CDR3 is TGTGCCAGCAGGCGGGGAGTAGCCACTTCCACAGATACG.

This clone was recorded at least ten times. Read sequence stops 3 residues before the CDR3 end, and the germline J gene provides the missing end. The chain is built from TRBV6-2 or TRBV6-3 and TRBJ1-2; D not certain. The V gene lost 2 bases and the J gene lost 5 bases, with 3 bases spanning the gap. The CDR3 sequence is 11 residues long. CDR1 and CDR2 from the germline V gene are MNHEY and SVGEGT. CDR3 bases read: TGTGCCAGCAGTTACCCGTATGGC. Translating it yields CASSYPYG. The CDR3, in full, reads CASSYPYGYTF.

On this clone: The read halts 3 residues ahead of the CDR3 end, with the missing end drawn from the germline J gene. V gene TRBV7-9 combines with J gene TRBJ1-4; D is possibly TRBD1 (6 bases). Germline CDR1 reads SEHNR; CDR2 reads FQNEAQ (reference sequence). The length of the CDR3 is 14 residues. The DNA read from the CDR3 is TGTGCCAGCAGCCGGACAGAAGGAAATTCACCA. Protein sequence: CASSRTEGNSP. The whole CDR3 is CASSRTEGNSPLFF. The full variable domain, completed using reference TRBV7-9 and TRBJ1-4, is DTGVSQNPRHKITKRGQNVTFRCDPISEHNRLYWYRQTLGQGPEFLTYFQNEAQLEKSRLLSDRFSAERPKGSFSTLEIQRTEQGDSAMYLCASSRTEGNSPLFFGSGTQLSVL.

This clone occurred a few times. The missing CDR3 end, 3 residues past where the read stops, is filled in from the germline J gene. The V call is TRBV5-1, the J call TRBJ1-2; 8 bases fit TRBD1. Germline CDR1 SGHRS, CDR2 YFSETQ. The CDR3 extends over 15 amino acids. Partial CDR3 DNA: TGCGCCAGCAGCTTGGGACAGGGGTTTCCCTACGAC. Residues: CASSLGQGFPYD. The complete CDR3 reads CASSLGQGFPYDYTF.

Comments on this clone: The missing CDR3 end, 3 residues past where the read stops, is filled in from the germline J gene. The chain joins TRBV10-2 to TRBJ2-3; D might be TRBD2 (5 bases). V gave up 8 bases and J gave up 5 bases, with 23 bases separating them. Germline CDR1 is WSHSY and CDR2 is SAAADI. The length of the CDR3 is 16 residues. The sequenced part of the CDR3 DNA is TGCGCCAGCTCTCGAGCTAACATGGAACGGGGAGATACG. Translating gives CASSRANMERGDT. From start to end, the CDR3 is CASSRANMERGDTQYF.

This clone was observed many times. The CDR3 end falls 3 residues outside the read, so it is completed with the germline J gene. The chain links TRBV2 to TRBJ2-1; D might be TRBD2 (6 bases). V was clipped by 9 bases and J by 4 bases, with 10 bases between them. The germline V gene encodes CDR1 SNHLY and CDR2 FYNNEI. This CDR3 has 12 residues. This CDR3 is CASNGGYNEQFF. CDR3 DNA, as far as it was read: TGTGCCAGTAACGGGGGATACAATGAG.

The table lists this clone with many counts. The CDR3 end falls 3 residues outside the read, so it is completed with the germline J gene. The J gene is TRBJ2-5, the V gene TRBV7-3, with TRBD2 identical over 7 bases. From germline, CDR1 is SGHTA and CDR2 FQGTGA. Trimming cost V 4 bases and J 1 base; bases outside gene matches: 9. This CDR3 contains 16 residues. CDR3 DNA (partial): TGTGCCAGCAGCTCTCCGCGGGGGAGCGGCCAAGAGACC. Protein: CASSSPRGSGQET. The entire CDR3 protein reads CASSSPRGSGQETQYF.

This clone was seen repeatedly, ten times or more. The read finishes 3 residues shy of the CDR3 end, and the germline J gene is used to complete it. J is TRBJ2-7 and V is TRBV20-1; 12 positions match TRBD2. This CDR3 has 15 residues. Trimming took 6 bases from V and 3 from J; bases not matched to a gene: 9. In germline, CDR1 is DFQATT, CDR2 SNEGSKA (reference sequence). The covered CDR3 bases are TGCAGTGCCCAGAGGCGGACTAGCGGGGACTACGAG. This sequence encodes CSAQRRTSGDYE. The CDR3 in its entirety is CSAQRRTSGDYEQYF.

This clone was seen ten or more times. The junction departs from the called germline gene at one end, perhaps through a read error. Coverage ceases 3 residues before the CDR3 finishes, and the germline J gene fills in the end. The V gene is TRBV7-7, the J gene TRBJ2-1, with TRBD2 as a possible D gene (5 bases). CDR3 length: 13 amino acids. Germline V CDR1 and CDR2: SSHAT, FNYEAQ (reference sequence). The CDR3 spells CASSSDWNNEQFF. CDR3 DNA (partial): TGTGCTAGCAGCTCGGACTGGAACAATGAG.

Only a few counts were recorded for this clone. The CDR3 extends 3 residues past the end of the read, so its final part is completed from the germline J gene. Additional DNA sequences in this sample encode the identical CDR3. The chain links TRBV6-2 or TRBV6-3 to TRBJ1-1; no firm D call. Germline V gene lookup returns CDR1 MNHEY and CDR2 SVGEGT. The CDR3 is 11 residues long. CDR3 bases read: TGTGCCAGCAGCCACGGTCGTACC. Residues: CASSHGRT. The full CDR3 sequence reads CASSHGRTAFF.

The table lists this clone with a few counts. The read falls 3 residues short of the CDR3 end, and the missing part is taken from the germline J gene. This specimen includes other DNA sequences encoding the same CDR3. The chain combines TRBV19 with TRBJ1-5; the match to TRBD1 covers 10 bases. V was clipped by 7 bases and J by 1 base; unmatched bases: 10. CDR3 length: 17 residues. Germline CDR1 and CDR2: LNHDA and SQIVND (reference sequence). The part of the CDR3 DNA that was read is TGTGCCAGTAATGACAGGGGGCTTTGGGACAGCAATCAGCCC. Residues: CASNDRGLWDSNQP. The full CDR3 sequence reads CASNDRGLWDSNQPQHF.

This clone has ten or more counts. The CDR3 bases that were read are TGTGCCAGCAGTCAACAGGGGGCGGAGGGC. This translates into CASSQQGAEG. The CDR3 in its entirety is CASSQQGAEGYTF. J is TRBJ1-2 and V is TRBV14; TRBD1 aligns across 9 bases. The read finishes 3 residues shy of the CDR3 end, and the germline J gene is used to complete it. The length of the CDR3 is 13 residues. Germline CDR1 and CDR2: SGHDN and FVKESK.

This clone was seen ten or more times. The sequenced part of the CDR3 DNA is TGTGCCAGCAGCGCCCGCCGGGGGGGAAATGAG. Protein: CASSARRGGNE. The entire CDR3 sequence reads CASSARRGGNEQFF. The chain employs TRBV7-2 and TRBJ2-1, with TRBD2 matching over 8 bases. The read finishes 3 residues shy of the CDR3 end, and the germline J gene is used to complete it. The J segment lost 7 bases and the V segment lost 5 bases, leaving 7 bases of the junction unmatched. Per germline, CDR1 SGHTA and CDR2 FQGNSA. CDR3 length: 14 residues.

At least ten counts were recorded for this clone. The observed sequence ends 3 residues before the CDR3 terminus, with the missing tail filled in from the germline J gene. The gene calls are TRBV5-1 and TRBJ2-2; D not resolved. This CDR3 has 14 residues. Looked up from germline, CDR1 is SGHRS and CDR2 is YFSETQ. V lost 1 base and J lost 4, with 8 bases in between. The DNA read from the CDR3 is TGCGCCAGCAGCTTGAACAGCCGCACCGGGGAG. As protein: CASSLNSRTGE. The complete CDR3 reads CASSLNSRTGELFF.

This clone has at least ten counts. The CDR3 end falls 3 residues outside the read, so it is completed with the germline J gene. The chain has TRBV6-2 or TRBV6-3 and TRBJ1-1, with a tentative D call TRBD1 (6 bases). V was pared by 2 bases and J by 2 bases, with 9 bases between. In germline, CDR1 is MNHEY, CDR2 SVGEGT. The CDR3 contains 14 residues. The CDR3 spells CASSYGRGNTEAFF. CDR3 DNA (partial): TGTGCCAGCAGTTACGGCAGGGGTAACACTGAA.

As regards this clone: At one of its ends the junction is not consistent with the germline gene, which may arise from a read error. The sequenced fragment ends 3 residues before the CDR3 boundary, so the rest is inferred from the germline J gene. Additional DNA sequences in this sample encode the identical CDR3. The J gene is TRBJ1-3, the V gene TRBV19; a weak D match, TRBD1 (5 bases). Germline CDR1 is LNHDA and CDR2 is SQIVND (reference sequence). The CDR3 runs 16 residues. CDR3 DNA (partial): TGTGCCAGTAGTACCCACCCAGGGTCTGGTGGAAACACA. Residues: CASSTHPGSGGNT. The full CDR3 protein reads CASSTHPGSGGNTIYF.

By its share, this clone is medium-sized (0.01 to 0.1%). The read stops 3 residues short of the end of the CDR3; the missing end is completed from the germline J gene. V usage is TRBV13 and J usage is TRBJ2-2; weak D call: TRBD1 (6 bases). V lost 3 bases and J 3 bases, leaving 17 bases between the germline ends. In germline, CDR1 is PRHDT, CDR2 FYEKMQ (reference sequence). The CDR3 extends over 17 amino acids. Incomplete CDR3 DNA: TGTGCCAGCAGCTTTGTGGGAGACAGGAGATACACCGGGGAG. Encoded protein: CASSFVGDRRYTGE. The complete CDR3 reads CASSFVGDRRYTGELFF.

On this clone: The read ends 3 residues shy of where the CDR3 ends; the end is completed using the germline J gene. V is TRBV18 and J is TRBJ2-3; 9 bases match TRBD1. CDR1 and CDR2 from the germline V gene are KGHSH and LQKENI. The CDR3 is 17 residues long. The sequenced part of the CDR3 DNA is TGTGCCAGCTCACCAACACAGGGGGCGCGGGGCAATCAGCCG. Protein: CASSPTQGARGNQP. From start to end, the CDR3 is CASSPTQGARGNQPQYF.

This clone was observed many times. The read halts 3 residues ahead of the CDR3 end, with the missing end drawn from the germline J gene. The J gene is TRBJ1-2, the V gene TRBV6-4, with 9 bases fitting TRBD1. The V gene's germline CDR1 is MRHNA and CDR2 SNTAGT. With V trimmed by 3 bases and J by 7 bases, 3 bases remained unmatched. This CDR3 comprises 13 residues. CDR3 DNA (partial): TGTGCCAGCAGTGAGACAGGGGGATTTGGC. Translating it yields CASSETGGFG. The CDR3, in full, reads CASSETGGFGYTF.

This clone was seen at least ten times. The read terminates 3 residues before the CDR3 end, so the remaining end is supplied by the germline J gene. V is TRBV29-1 and J is TRBJ1-2, with D perhaps TRBD1 (5 bases). This CDR3 has 12 amino acids. CDR1 SQVTM and CDR2 ANQGSEA come from the germline V gene. The covered CDR3 bases are TGCAGCGTTGGCCAGGGCGTGGGGGGC. Protein: CSVGQGVGG. The full CDR3 sequence reads CSVGQGVGGYTF.

This clone came up many times. The CDR3 goes on 3 residues after the read ends, and that part is filled in from the germline J gene. The V call is TRBV5-1, the J call TRBJ1-1; 7 bases fit TRBD1. Trimming took 5 bases from V and 6 from J; bases not matched to a gene: 13. The CDR3 is made up of 15 amino acids. Germline CDR1 and CDR2: SGHRS and YFSETQ. The DNA read from the CDR3 is TGCGCCAGCAGTTGGACAGGTTCCCATTCGGCTGAA. Protein sequence: CASSWTGSHSAE. The CDR3 in full is CASSWTGSHSAEAFF.

There are many counts of this clone. The read falls 3 residues short of the CDR3 end, and the missing part is taken from the germline J gene. The gene calls are TRBV5-1 and TRBJ1-1; 10 bases line up with TRBD1. V was pared by 3 bases and J by 1 base, with 3 bases of the junction left unmatched. There are 15 residues in the CDR3. Per the germline V gene, CDR1 is SGHRS and CDR2 is YFSETQ. The CDR3 DNA, read in part, is TGCGCCAGCAGCTCCGGACAGGGGGGGAACACTGAA. Protein: CASSSGQGGNTE. The entire CDR3 protein is CASSSGQGGNTEAFF.

Regarding this clone: The sequence runs out 3 residues before the end of the CDR3; the remainder is reconstructed from the germline J gene. The chain links TRBV5-1 to TRBJ1-3; perhaps TRBD1 as D (5 bases). The CDR3 runs 17 residues. Germline V CDR1 and CDR2: SGHRS, YFSETQ. The V gene lost 6 bases and the J gene lost 0 bases, with 19 bases spanning the gap. Here the CDR3 reads CASTYDSQGSSGNTIYF. CDR3 DNA, as far as it was read: TGCGCCAGCACCTACGACAGCCAAGGGTCCTCTGGAAACACC.

This clone came up many times. The sequenced CDR3 bases are TGTGCCAGCAGCTTGACAGGGGCCTACGAG. Its protein product is CASSLTGAYE. The full-length CDR3 reads as CASSLTGAYEQYF. This chain links TRBV7-2 with TRBJ2-7; 8 bases are shared with TRBD1. From the germline J gene comes the end of the CDR3, since the read stops 3 residues before it. Per the germline V gene, CDR1 is SGHTA and CDR2 is FQGNSA. CDR3 length equals 13 residues. V was clipped by 3 bases and J by 2 bases; unmatched bases: 0. The variable domain in full, with the rest retrieved from reference TRBV7-2 and TRBJ2-7, is GAGVSQSPSNKVTEKGKDVELRCDPISGHTALYWYRQSLGQGLEFLIYFQGNSAPDKSGLPSDRFSAERTGGSVSTLTIQRTQQEDSAVYLCASSLTGAYEQYFGPGTRLTVT.